The 16 T cell receptor beta chains given below trace back to one sample, sequenced in a study of blood T cell repertoires in COVID-19. TCRdb keeps only in-frame clones here, not all; method: immunoSEQ multiplex PCR. The data show about 250,000 clones, roughly nine tenths seen once. The sample was peripheral blood. Every receptor here comes from a man between 18 and 35 years old with active or convalescent COVID-19.

This chain links TRBV15 with TRBJ1-2, with a tentative D call TRBD1 (6 bases). The CDR3 runs 16 residues. V was cut by 3 bases and J by 7 bases, with 21 bases left in between. Germline-derived CDR1 and CDR2 are LNHNV and YYDKDF (reference sequence). CDR3 in DNA: TGTGCCACCAGCAGGGGCCAGACAGGTTATATCGGTGGCTACACCTTC. This sequence encodes CATSRGQTGYIGGYTF.

In this sample, this clone turned up a few times. Within the sample, other DNA sequences also encode this same CDR3. The rearrangement links TRBV29-1 to TRBJ2-1, with 12 bases identical to TRBD2. The junction had 1 base not matched to a gene; V was cut back by 1 base and J by 6 bases. The CDR3 spans 14 residues. The V gene's germline CDR1 is SQVTM and CDR2 ANQGSEA. The CDR3 here is CSVEGTSGANEQFF. For the CDR3, the DNA is TGCAGCGTTGAAGGGACTAGCGGGGCCAATGAGCAGTTCTTC.

This clone was seen just once. The chain recombines TRBV10-1 with TRBJ2-3; D not resolved. Germline loops: CDR1 WNHNN, CDR2 SYGVQD (reference sequence). The CDR3 totals 15 residues. V lost 0 bases and J lost 5, with 12 bases in between. The CDR3 DNA reads TGCGCCAGCAGTGAGTCGGGCGCGAGAGAAGATACGCAGTATTTT. Translating gives CASSESGAREDTQYF.

The chain combines TRBV5-1 with TRBJ2-1, with TRBD1 matching over 10 bases. J gave up 7 bases and V 4 bases, and 8 bases lay outside the gene matches. The CDR3 consists of 15 residues. Germline CDR1 SGHRS, CDR2 YFSETQ. CDR3 nucleotides: TGCGCCAGCAGCAATCAGCCGGGACAGGGGAATGAGCAGTTCTTC. Its translation is CASSNQPGQGNEQFF.

The chain has TRBV11-2 and TRBJ1-5, with TRBD1 matching 7 bases. The CDR3 is made up of 14 amino acids. The germline V gene encodes CDR1 SGHAT and CDR2 FQNNGV. V shed 4 bases, J shed 4 bases, and the junction held 4 bases outside the gene matches. CDR3 sequence (DNA): TGTGCCAGCAGCTCGACAGGGACGAATCAGCCCCAGCATTTT. Translated, it gives CASSSTGTNQPQHF.

V is TRBV20-1 and J is TRBJ1-1; no clear D. Germline CDR1 and CDR2: DFQATT and SNEGSKA (reference sequence). The CDR3 consists of 11 residues. CDR3: CETRLNTEAFF. The DNA for the CDR3 is TGCGAGACACGTTTGAACACTGAAGCTTTCTTT.

The chain has TRBV20-1 and TRBJ2-7; 8 bases are a match to TRBD2. Germline-derived CDR1 and CDR2 are DFQATT and SNEGSKA (reference sequence). The CDR3 has 16 residues. V trimming: 3 bases; J trimming: 7 bases; junction bases outside the gene matches: 17. The CDR3 sequence is CSASRAGGPRGDEQYF. The CDR3 coding sequence is TGCAGTGCTAGTAGGGCGGGAGGCCCCCGGGGTGATGAGCAGTACTTC.

The CDR3 bases are TGTGCCAGTGGTTATTCACAGACTAACTATGGCTACACCTTC. Its translation is CASGYSQTNYGYTF. The rearrangement joins TRBV19 to TRBJ1-2; D unresolved. CDR1 is LNHDA, CDR2 SQIVND, per germline (reference sequence). Trimming shortened V by 8 bases and J by 0 bases, and 13 bases separated the two germline ends. The CDR3 spans 14 residues.

This clone has just a few counts. The V call is TRBV30, the J call TRBJ1-2; D uncertain. Germline values: CDR1 GTSNPN, CDR2 SVGIG (reference sequence). Trimming pared 0 bases from V and 2 bases from J, leaving 10 bases between. The CDR3 length is 14 residues. The CDR3 DNA follows: TGTGCCTGGAGTGTAATGGGCAACAACTATGGCTACACCTTC. It codes for CAWSVMGNNYGYTF.

This chain uses TRBV5-6 with TRBJ2-7, with D unclear. Germline CDR1 is SGHDT and CDR2 is YYEEEE. The CDR3 extends over 11 amino acids. Trimming pared 2 bases from V and 7 bases from J, leaving 7 bases between. DNA of the CDR3: TGTGCCAGCAGCTTTGCGGAAGAGCAGTACTTC. Translating it yields CASSFAEEQYF.

V and J are TRBV30 and TRBJ1-5; 8 nucleotides line up with TRBD1. V shed 6 bases, J shed 7 bases, and the junction held 8 bases outside the gene matches. Germline V CDR1 and CDR2: GTSNPN, SVGIG (reference sequence). The CDR3 runs to 13 residues. CDR3 DNA: TGTGCCTGCGGGACAGGTGGTGAGCAGCCCCAGCATTTT. As protein: CACGTGGEQPQHF.

Worth noting for this clone: This sample includes further DNA sequences coding for the same CDR3. The chain uses TRBV24-1 and TRBJ2-5; maybe TRBD2 (5 bases). The CDR3 totals 14 residues. V was trimmed by 6 bases and J by 2 bases, leaving 12 bases between them. CDR1 and CDR2 (germline): KGHDR, SFDVKD. CDR3 residues: CATSPGGGQETQYF. DNA for the CDR3: TGTGCCACCAGTCCAGGAGGAGGACAAGAGACCCAGTACTTC.

V gene TRBV6-5 combines with J gene TRBJ1-2; D gene ambiguous. The V gene's germline CDR1 is MNHEY and CDR2 SVGAGI. Trimming pared 0 bases from V and 2 bases from J, leaving 10 bases between. The CDR3 is 15 amino acids. The CDR3 DNA reads as TGTGCCAGCAGTTACTCGGGCAGCCCAAACTATGGCTACACCTTC. This sequence encodes CASSYSGSPNYGYTF.

The chain combines TRBV19 with TRBJ2-3; a weak D match, TRBD2 (6 bases). The germline V gene has CDR1 LNHDA and CDR2 SQIVND (reference sequence). V was trimmed by 8 bases and J by 1 base, leaving 16 bases between them. The CDR3 totals 15 residues. In nucleotides, the CDR3 is TGTGCCAGTCTGGGGTACTCGGGGGGCACAGATACGCAGTATTTT. As protein: CASLGYSGGTDTQYF.

V is TRBV5-4 and J is TRBJ1-4; D is possibly TRBD1 (6 bases). CDR1 SGHNT and CDR2 YYREEE come from the germline V gene (reference sequence). The CDR3 extends over 14 amino acids. V dropped 4 bases and J dropped 4 bases, with 11 bases sitting between them. DNA for the CDR3: TGTGCCAGCAGCCCCGACAGGTTTAATGAAAAACTGTTTTTT. It encodes CASSPDRFNEKLFF.

V is TRBV27 and J is TRBJ2-1; TRBD2 matches 12 bases. The germline gives CDR1 MNHEY, CDR2 SMNVEV (reference sequence). V lost 5 bases to trimming and J lost 0 bases; unmatched junction nucleotides: 11. CDR3 length: 19 residues. CDR3 nucleotide sequence: TGTGCCAGCAGTCACGGGACTAGCGGGCCGATGAGCTCCTACAATGAGCAGTTCTTC. This codes for CASSHGTSGPMSSYNEQFF.